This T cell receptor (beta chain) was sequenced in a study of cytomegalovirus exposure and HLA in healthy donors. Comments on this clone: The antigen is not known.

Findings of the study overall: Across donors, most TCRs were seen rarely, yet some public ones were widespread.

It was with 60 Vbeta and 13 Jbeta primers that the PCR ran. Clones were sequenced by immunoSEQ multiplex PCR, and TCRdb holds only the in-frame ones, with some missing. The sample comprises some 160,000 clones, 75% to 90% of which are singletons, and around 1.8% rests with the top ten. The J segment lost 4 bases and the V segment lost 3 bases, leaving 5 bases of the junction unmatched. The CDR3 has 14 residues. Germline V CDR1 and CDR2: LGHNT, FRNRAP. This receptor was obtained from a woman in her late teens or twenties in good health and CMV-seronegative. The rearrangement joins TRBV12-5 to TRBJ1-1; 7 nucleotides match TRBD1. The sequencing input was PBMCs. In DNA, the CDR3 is TGTGCTAGTGGTTTAGAGGGGGCAGGCACTGAAGCTTTCTTT. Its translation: CASGLEGAGTEAFF.